In its sample, the clone carrying this T cell receptor beta chain was seen a few times. Germline assignment: CDR1 SGHTA and CDR2 FQGNSA. Trimming took off 5 bases at V and 5 bases at J, with 15 bases between the two ends. There are 14 residues in the CDR3. Authors' data handling: Amplification from reference gene primers served as the basis for estimated nucleated cell counts. This table comes from immunoSEQ multiplex PCR, and its TCRdb copy is limited to in-frame clones, with some not included. Clone size and the V and J calls come from that table; the DNA yielded D and trimming. This sample has some 160,000 clones, with approximately 88% found just once. This sample was included in a study of blood T cell repertoires in COVID-19. About the research overall: Sites in the United States, Italy and Spain provided acute and convalescent COVID-19 samples. The analysed material was cDNA or gDNA that came from T cells, B-cell-depleted T cells, or PBMCs.

Sequences were obtained from peripheral blood. The chain has TRBV7-2 and TRBJ1-2, with D perhaps TRBD1 (6 bases). This sequence originates from a man between 60 and 75 years old with acute or convalescent COVID-19. The CDR3 protein is CASSQTGRGYGYTF. In DNA, the CDR3 is TGTGCCAGCAGCCAGACGGGCAGGGGTTATGGCTACACCTTC. Using reference TRBV7-2 and TRBJ1-2 for the parts outside the CDR3, the full variable domain is GAGVSQSPSNKVTEKGKDVELRCDPISGHTALYWYRQSLGQGLEFLIYFQGNSAPDKSGLPSDRFSAERTGGSVSTLTIQRTQQEDSAVYLCASSQTGRGYGYTFGSGTRLTVV.